The clone carrying this TCR beta chain is medium-sized in the sample. The target antigen is unknown. This sample is drawn from a study of circulating CD8 cells and anti-PD-1 response in melanoma. Overall study context: Patients received intravenous nivolumab, 3 mg/kg, every 2 weeks. Of approximately 13 patients, seven got anti-PD-1 first and six had prior therapy. Whole-study results and caveats: Previously treated and treatment-naive patients were pooled together.

The germline V and J ends were trimmed by 1 base and 2 bases, with 15 bases remaining between them. Germline V lookup: CDR1 SGHTA, CDR2 FQGNSA. The CDR3 has 18 amino acids. From live CD3+CD8+TCRalphabeta+ cells, four PD-1 and/or TIGIT subsets were sorted. TCR libraries were prepared from around 15 ng of total RNA with the QIAseq Immune Repertoire TCR panel. TCRdb fed the reads into MiXCR, producing one record per CDR3 protein. Among more than 350 distinct CDR3 sequences listed, 11% were seen once. The clonotype comes from a human donor with melanoma. The input for sequencing was CD8+ T cells from PBMCs, taken at baseline or after one month of anti-PD-1 therapy (not recorded which). The chain joins TRBV7-2 to TRBJ1-6, with TRBD1 as a possible D gene (5 bases). The CDR3 DNA is TGTGCCAGCAGCTTAGGGGTCATAAGGGGCGCCTATAATTCACCCCTCCACTTT. This translates into CASSLGVIRGAYNSPLHF.